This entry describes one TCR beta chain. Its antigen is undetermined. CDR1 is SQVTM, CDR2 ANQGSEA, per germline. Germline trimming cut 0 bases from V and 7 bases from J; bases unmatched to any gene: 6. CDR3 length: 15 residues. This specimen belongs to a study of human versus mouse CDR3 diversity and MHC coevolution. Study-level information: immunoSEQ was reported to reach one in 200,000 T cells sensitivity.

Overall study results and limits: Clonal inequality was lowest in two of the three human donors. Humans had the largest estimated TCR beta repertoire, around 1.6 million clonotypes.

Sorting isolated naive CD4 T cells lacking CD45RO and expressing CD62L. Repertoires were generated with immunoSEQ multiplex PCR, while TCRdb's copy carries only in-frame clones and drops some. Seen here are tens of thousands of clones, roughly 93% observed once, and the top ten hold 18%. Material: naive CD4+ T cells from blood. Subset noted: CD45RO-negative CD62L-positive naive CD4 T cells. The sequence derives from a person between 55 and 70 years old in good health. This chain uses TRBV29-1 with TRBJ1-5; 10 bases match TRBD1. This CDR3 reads CSVEDGDRGKQPQHF. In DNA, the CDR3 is TGCAGCGTTGAAGATGGGGACAGGGGAAAGCAGCCCCAGCATTTT.